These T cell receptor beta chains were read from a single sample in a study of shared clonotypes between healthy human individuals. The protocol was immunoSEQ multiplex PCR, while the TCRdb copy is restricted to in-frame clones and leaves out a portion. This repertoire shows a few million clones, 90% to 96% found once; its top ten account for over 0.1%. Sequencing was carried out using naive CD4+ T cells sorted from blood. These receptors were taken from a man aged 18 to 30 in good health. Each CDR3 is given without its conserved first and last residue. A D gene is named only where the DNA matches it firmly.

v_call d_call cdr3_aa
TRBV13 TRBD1 ASSAGTGGKDIQY
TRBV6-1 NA ASSEQVQGLGLYEQY
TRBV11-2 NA ASSFRIAYEQY
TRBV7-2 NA ASSNAGPNNEQF
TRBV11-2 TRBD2 ASQRLAGGSYNEQF
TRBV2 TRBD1 ASSRDRGNYGYT
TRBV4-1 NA ASSPWGGSNGYT
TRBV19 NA ASSPGRYLYEQY
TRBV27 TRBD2 ASSLSGLAGDLYEQY
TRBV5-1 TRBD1 ASKPGQNTDTQY
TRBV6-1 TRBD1 ASKDGTGVNSPLH
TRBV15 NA ATSRARPGVSPQETQY
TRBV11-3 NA ASSLGGVADTQY
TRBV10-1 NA ASSESGEQF
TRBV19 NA ASSPGDLSSYEQY
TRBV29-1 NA SGDVDTGELF
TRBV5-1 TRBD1 ASSLGDRGEQY
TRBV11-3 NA ASSLGTETQAF
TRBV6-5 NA ASSSGVGNYGYT
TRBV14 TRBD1 ASSQGGTGIGDTQY
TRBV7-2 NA ASSLYAGANTEAF
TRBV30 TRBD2 AWSVRRTSGSTDTQY
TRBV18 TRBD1 ASSRTGRQGAQAGNTIY
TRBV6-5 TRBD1 ASSYGTGGAYGYT
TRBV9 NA ASSVGDSWGKLF
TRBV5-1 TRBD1 ASSPRQGVVEPLH
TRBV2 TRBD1 ASGQGGNQPQH
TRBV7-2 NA ASSPERGNTEAF
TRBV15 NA ATSRRTLSGNTIY
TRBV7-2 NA ASSADPGGGYT
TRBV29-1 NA SVELGSETQY
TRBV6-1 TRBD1 ASSADRGRIEQY
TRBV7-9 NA ASSLTDKGELF
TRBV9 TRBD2 ASSVASGGEETQY
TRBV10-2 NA ASSETAKPVQPQH
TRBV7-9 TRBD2 ASSPPSSGNHRTDTQY
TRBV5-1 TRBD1 ASSLYRGSPLH
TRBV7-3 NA ASSLQGSNTGELF
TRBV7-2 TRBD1 ASSFGQGPYEQY
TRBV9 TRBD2 ASSGPRLAGATNEQF
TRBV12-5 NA ASGFGEGPYEQY